This T cell receptor beta chain comes out of a study of CD8 T cells in Susac syndrome. Negative isolation yielded the CD8+ and CD4+ T cells, while FACS enriched the TEMRA cells. RNA, at about 0.45 to 1 ug, was reverse transcribed with random hexamers. An immunoSEQ multiplex PCR generated amplified TCR beta CDR3 products spanning 54 Vbeta and 13 Jbeta. A single record per CDR3 protein comes from TCRdb applying MiXCR to the immunoSEQ multiplex PCR reads. The sample has hundreds of thousands of distinct CDR3 sequences; 96% are singletons. V lost 11 bases to trimming and J lost 4 bases; unmatched junction nucleotides: 4. CDR1 MDHEN and CDR2 SYDVKM come from the germline V gene. The CDR3 spans 12 residues.

This clonotype was sampled from a human donor with Susac syndrome. The sample comprised CD4+ T cells from PBMCs. V is TRBV28 and J is TRBJ2-7, with 11 bases lining up with TRBD1. CDR3 sequence reads: CAGGQGAYEQYF. The CDR3 region has the DNA TGTGCCGGCGGACAGGGGGCGTACGAGCAGTACTTC.